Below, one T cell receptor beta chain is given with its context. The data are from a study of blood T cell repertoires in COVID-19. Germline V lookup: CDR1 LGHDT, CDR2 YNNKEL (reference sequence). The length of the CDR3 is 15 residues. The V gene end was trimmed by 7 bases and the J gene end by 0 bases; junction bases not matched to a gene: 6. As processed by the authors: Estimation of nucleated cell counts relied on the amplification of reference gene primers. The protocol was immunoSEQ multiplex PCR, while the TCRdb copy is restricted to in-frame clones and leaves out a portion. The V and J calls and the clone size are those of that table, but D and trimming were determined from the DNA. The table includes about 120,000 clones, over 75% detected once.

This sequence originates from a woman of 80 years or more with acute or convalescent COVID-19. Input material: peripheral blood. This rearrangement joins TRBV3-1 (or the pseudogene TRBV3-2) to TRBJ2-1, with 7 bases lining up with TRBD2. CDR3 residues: CASTPGGSSYNEQFF. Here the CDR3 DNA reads TGTGCCAGCACCCCAGGCGGGAGCTCCTACAATGAGCAGTTCTTC.